The 11 T cell receptor beta chains below all came from one sample that was sequenced in a study of metastatic and nonmetastatic thyroid tumors. With MiXCR, TCRdb called clones anew from the PCR reads. The top ten clones hold 3% to 4.5% of a sample with about 92,000 clones, 15% of them seen once. Patients underwent thyroid surgery, and none had received any treatment before it. Sequencing was done on a sample of blood. The receptors were sampled from a female donor with papillary thyroid cancer or a benign thyroid nodule (not recorded which). Some clones in this sample may be carry-over from other donors' samples.

This clone has only a few counts. This may stem from a read error, because a much larger clone lies one nucleotide away. The same CDR3 also results from other DNA sequences found in this sample. The rearrangement joins TRBV15 to TRBJ2-4; no firm D call. The V end was cut by 2 bases, the J end by 0 bases, with 8 bases between. The germline gives CDR1 LNHNV, CDR2 YYDKDF (reference sequence). This CDR3 is 15 amino acids long. CDR3 sequence (DNA): TGTGCCACCAGCAGACCTACTGTAGCCAAAAACATTCAGTACTTC. Its translation: CATSRPTVAKNIQYF.

In this sample, this clone turned up many times. The germline gene is not matched at one end of the junction; a read error may be the cause. Other DNA sequences of this sample code for an identical CDR3. The J gene is TRBJ2-7, the V gene TRBV28; D not resolved. The CDR3 loop spans 14 amino acids. Germline CDR1 reads MDHEN; CDR2 reads SYDVKM. This CDR3 is CASSLEGQTYEQYF. CDR3 nucleotides: TGTGCTAGCAGTTTAGAAGGGCAGACCTACGAGCAGTACTTC.

This clone was seen more than once but under ten times. It is likely a read error, because the conserved phenylalanine at the end of the CDR3 is missing. The V call is TRBV6-6, the J call TRBJ1-2; 8 nucleotides match TRBD1. CDR1 and CDR2 from the germline V gene are MNHNY and SVGAGI (reference sequence). CDR3 length equals 17 residues. The chain's CDR3 is CARSYSVGTGSNYGYTL. In DNA, the CDR3 is TGTGCCAGAAGTTACTCGGTTGGGACAGGCTCGAACTATGGCTACACCCTC.

This clone showed up many times. This chain joins TRBV5-6 and TRBJ2-6, with D possibly being TRBD2 (6 bases). Per the germline V gene, CDR1 is SGHDT and CDR2 is YYEEEE. There are 16 residues in the CDR3. V was cut by 4 bases and J by 3 bases, with 14 bases left in between. The CDR3 here is CASSPEGSSGANVLTF. The CDR3 bases are TGTGCCAGCAGCCCGGAGGGTTCTAGTGGGGCCAACGTCCTGACTTTC.

In this sample, this clone turned up a few times. A read error may be the cause here, since a much bigger clone is one base away. The CDR3 carries no conserved terminal phenylalanine or tryptophan, so it likely arises from a read error. The chain employs TRBV7-6 and TRBJ2-2; the match to TRBD2 covers 7 bases. CDR1 and CDR2 from the germline V gene are SGHVS and FNYEAQ. The V and J ends lost 5 bases and 7 bases, in that order; junction bases with no gene match: 10. The CDR3 runs to 15 residues. The CDR3, as DNA: TGTGCCAGCAGCCCACTGAGCGGGGTCAGCGGGGAGCTGTTTTCT. Translating it yields CASSPLSGVSGELFS.

This clone appeared many times. V gene TRBV6-6 combines with J gene TRBJ2-2, with 14 bases matching TRBD2. The CDR3 length is 19 residues. Germline V gives CDR1 MNHNY, CDR2 SVGAGI (reference sequence). The V and J ends lost 5 bases and 3 bases, in that order; junction bases with no gene match: 11. In DNA, the CDR3 is TGTGCCAGCAGTATCTCCGGGACTAGCGGGGGAAGGGACACCGGGGAGCTGTTTTTT. Translated: CASSISGTSGGRDTGELFF.

Note on this clone: Given a much more abundant clone one base away, this may be a read error. Other nucleotide sequences in the sample specify the same CDR3. This chain links TRBV7-3 with TRBJ2-1; D gene unclear. Germline CDR1 reads SGHTA; CDR2 reads FQGTGA. This CDR3 is built from 15 residues. The ends were cut back, 5 bases at V and 2 bases at J, with 13 bases in the middle. This CDR3 is CASSTDSTPYNEQFF. The CDR3 region has the DNA TGTGCCAGCAGCACTGACTCAACCCCCTACAATGAGCAGTTCTTC.

This clone was detected many times. The gene calls are TRBV2 and TRBJ1-5, with TRBD1 identical over 9 bases. V dropped 3 bases and J dropped 6; count of bases not matched to a gene: 3. The CDR3 consists of 14 residues. Germline V CDR1 and CDR2: SNHLY, FYNNEI. In nucleotides, the CDR3 is TGTGCCAGCAGTGAGCGACAGGGGGGTCAGCCCCAGCATTTT. Its protein product is CASSERQGGQPQHF.

A single count supports this clone. The gene calls are TRBV11-2 and TRBJ2-7; 11 bases align to TRBD2. The CDR3 has 17 residues. The J segment lost 0 bases and the V segment lost 5 bases, leaving 9 bases of the junction unmatched. Germline V gene sequence: CDR1 SGHAT, CDR2 FQNNGV. CDR3 loop: CASSPTPGLAVSYEQYF. The CDR3 nucleotides are TGTGCCAGCAGCCCGACGCCGGGACTAGCGGTCTCCTACGAGCAGTACTTC. Supplemented by reference TRBV11-2 and TRBJ2-7, the full variable domain reads EAGVAQSPRYKIIEKRQSVAFWCNPISGHATLYWYQQILGQGPKLLIQFQNNGVVDDSQLPKDRFSAERLKGVDSTLKIQPAKLEDSAVYLCASSPTPGLAVSYEQYFGPGTRLTVT.

Notes on this clone: A much larger clonotype is one base distant, so this may be a read error. J is TRBJ2-7 and V is TRBV28, with TRBD2 identical over 10 bases. Trimming took 6 bases from V and 10 from J; bases not matched to a gene: 6. CDR1 is MDHEN and CDR2 is SYDVKM in the germline V gene. The CDR3 contains 12 residues. Written as DNA, the CDR3 is TGTGCCAGCAGACTAGCGGGGCCCGGCCAGTACTTC. Translating gives CASRLAGPGQYF.

On this clone itself: This may stem from a read error, because a much larger clone lies one nucleotide away. The V gene is TRBV5-6, the J gene TRBJ1-1; TRBD1 is a possible D gene (5 bases). Germline CDR1 and CDR2: SGHDT and YYEEEE. The CDR3 covers 13 residues. V was clipped by 4 bases and J by 13 bases, with 20 bases between them. CDR3 region: CASSPSLQGCVFF. The DNA of the CDR3 is TGTGCCAGCAGCCCTTCCCTGCAGGGTTGCGTTTTCTTT.